The 20 T cell receptor beta chains in this list originate from one sample, sequenced in a study of T-cell reconstitution after alpha-beta-depleted transplantation in children (dated by TCRdb to the mid-2010s). This sample's treatment or condition label indicates: allogeneic hematopoietic cell transplantation with graft depleted of TCRalphabeta T cells and CD19 B cells. Receptor libraries were prepared by PCR. Sequencing instrument: Illumina HiSeq 2500. Molecular barcoding was employed in the preparation of TCR libraries, with unique molecular identifiers being used to normalize TCRbeta repertoire quantification. TCRdb reanalyzed the raw reads on its own, using fastp at Q25 for trimming and MiXCR for clone calling, and kept in-frame beta chains. Every entry covers one CDR3 protein and lists the most common genes and DNA from its rows. The sample has about 980,000 distinct CDR3 sequences on record, roughly 29% of them singletons. The ten most abundant clones make up under 30% of the sample.

The sample consisted of PBMCs, mostly from graft donor cells, taken 360 days after TCRalphabeta/CD19-depleted stem cell transplant. Receptor source: a boy under two years old who had a stem cell transplant for SCID, so the T cells may come from the graft donor.

Many counts were recorded for this clonotype. The rearrangement links TRBV18 to TRBJ2-3; no definite D call. Deletions cut 2 bases from V and 2 bases from J, with 11 bases between. This CDR3 is built from 15 residues. Germline CDR1 reads KGHSH; CDR2 reads LQKENI. CDR3 protein: CASSPLNRPTDTQYF. CDR3 nucleotides: TGTGCCAGCTCACCATTGAACAGACCCACAGATACGCAGTATTTT.

In its sample, this clonotype was seen a few times. This rearrangement joins TRBV18 to TRBJ2-2; 7 positions agree with TRBD1. Germline V lookup: CDR1 KGHSH, CDR2 LQKENI. The CDR3 sequence is 15 residues long. The V and J ends lost 5 bases and 2 bases, in that order; junction bases with no gene match: 5. DNA for the CDR3: TGTGCCAGCTCAGCACAGGGGCAAAACACCGGGGAGCTGTTTTTT. It codes for CASSAQGQNTGELFF.

The rearrangement joins TRBV9 to TRBJ2-3; D is unresolved. Germline V CDR1 and CDR2: SGDLS, YYNGEE. The CDR3 consists of 12 residues. V was shortened by 2 bases and J by 6 bases, with 7 bases between the two germline ends. The chain's CDR3 is CASSVRSDTQYF. CDR3 DNA sequence: TGTGCCAGCAGCGTTAGATCGGATACGCAGTATTTT.

This clonotype has only a few counts. CDR3 sequence (DNA): TGTGCCAGCACACGAGGGTCGGGAAACACCATATATTTT. Translated, it gives CASTRGSGNTIYF. The rearrangement uses TRBV6-1 and TRBJ1-3, with unresolved D. The CDR3 contains 13 residues. Trimming pared 7 bases from V and 4 bases from J, leaving 11 bases between. CDR1 is MNHNS and CDR2 is SASEGT in the germline V gene.

This clonotype was seen a few times. The chain is built from TRBV6-2 or TRBV6-3 and TRBJ1-3; 9 bases map to TRBD1. The CDR3 spans 15 residues. Germline assignment: CDR1 MNHEY and CDR2 SVGEGT. The ends lost 6 bases at V and 2 bases at J; junction bases unmatched: 5. The CDR3 bases are TGTGCCAGCAGGAAAGACAGGGGGGCTGGAAACACCATATATTTT. It yields the protein CASRKDRGAGNTIYF.

The chain combines TRBV5-8 with TRBJ2-7; perhaps D is TRBD1 or TRBD2 (5 bases each). The length of the CDR3 is 14 residues. Germline V gene lookup returns CDR1 SGHTS and CDR2 YDEGEE. V was clipped by 4 bases and J by 3 bases, with 14 bases between them. CDR3: CASSGGPINYEQYF. The CDR3 DNA is TGTGCCAGCAGCGGGGGACCTATAAACTACGAGCAGTACTTC.

J is TRBJ2-5 and V is TRBV10-3; 9 bases match TRBD1. This CDR3 is 14 amino acids long. V lost 8 bases to trimming and J lost 5 bases; unmatched junction nucleotides: 9. From germline, CDR1 is ENHRY and CDR2 SYGVKD. CDR3 DNA sequence: TGTGCCATCGGTCGGGACAGGGTATCCGAGACCCAGTACTTC. Amino acids: CAIGRDRVSETQYF.

This clonotype has a handful of counts. V is TRBV4-3 and J is TRBJ2-3; TRBD1 might be the D (5 bases). The CDR3 sequence is 15 residues long. Germline V gives CDR1 LGHNA, CDR2 YSLEER. The germline V and J ends were trimmed by 0 bases and 2 bases, with 9 bases remaining between them. The CDR3 is CASSQDGANTDTQYF. Written as DNA, the CDR3 is TGCGCCAGCAGCCAAGATGGGGCTAACACAGATACGCAGTATTTT.

This clonotype was seen a few times. V and J are TRBV5-1 and TRBJ2-6, with 8 bases identical to TRBD1. The length of the CDR3 is 16 residues. Trimming removed 4 bases from V and 2 bases from J; junction bases left unmatched: 5. Germline CDR1 is SGHRS and CDR2 is YFSETQ. This CDR3 is CASSRTGLTGANVLTF. Here the CDR3 DNA reads TGCGCCAGCAGCCGGACAGGGCTTACTGGGGCCAACGTCCTGACTTTC.

This clonotype was counted only a few times. In nucleotides, the CDR3 is TGTGCCAGCAGTCACCGGGACAGGCCCTCCTACGAGCAGTACTTC. As protein: CASSHRDRPSYEQYF. The V call is TRBV28, the J call TRBJ2-7, with 8 bases aligning to TRBD1. V lost 5 bases, J lost 0 bases, and 6 bases stayed unmatched. The CDR3 is 15 residues long. Germline values: CDR1 MDHEN, CDR2 SYDVKM. The whole variable domain, remainder taken from reference TRBV28 and TRBJ2-7, is DVKVTQSSRYLVKRTGEKVFLECVQDMDHENMFWYRQDPGLGLRLIYFSYDVKMKEKGDIPEGYSVSREKKERFSLILESASTNQTSMYLCASSHRDRPSYEQYFGPGTRLTVT.

This chain uses TRBV12-3 or TRBV12-4 with TRBJ2-7; TRBD1 matches 7 bases. V was pared by 8 bases and J by 2 bases, with 6 bases of the junction left unmatched. The length of the CDR3 is 13 residues. CDR3 loop: CASGTEKTYEQYF. The CDR3 DNA reads TGTGCCAGCGGGACAGAGAAGACCTACGAGCAGTACTTC.

This rearrangement joins TRBV7-9 to TRBJ2-7, with 7 bases fitting TRBD1. CDR1 SEHNR and CDR2 FQNEAQ come from the germline V gene (reference sequence). The V and J ends lost 5 bases and 10 bases, in that order; junction bases with no gene match: 5. The CDR3 consists of 11 residues. The CDR3 protein is CASSTGTDQYF. In DNA, the CDR3 is TGTGCCAGCAGCACGGGGACAGATCAGTACTTC.

CDR3 bases: TGTGCCAGCAGCTTAAGGGCGGTTCGGGGCGGGGAGCTGTTTTTT. Translation: CASSLRAVRGGELFF. The rearrangement joins TRBV7-6 to TRBJ2-2, with a weak D call TRBD2 (5 bases). The CDR3 contains 15 residues. Germline CDR1 SGHVS, CDR2 FNYEAQ. Between the trimmed V and J ends, which lost 2 bases and 7 bases, there was a span of 14 bases.

Only a few counts were recorded for this clonotype. V usage is TRBV20-1 and J usage is TRBJ2-7; D may correspond to TRBD1 or TRBD2 (5 bases each). Per germline, CDR1 DFQATT and CDR2 SNEGSKA (reference sequence). V was pared by 0 bases and J by 5 bases, with 23 bases between. This CDR3 has 17 amino acids. CDR3 nucleotide sequence: TGCAGTGCTAGAGATGTCTTAGGACTCAAGATGGGGCACGAGCAGTACTTC. Amino acids: CSARDVLGLKMGHEQYF.

CDR3 amino acids: CSASHWETQYF. The CDR3, as DNA: TGCAGTGCGTCGCACTGGGAGACCCAGTACTTC. The V call is TRBV20-1, the J call TRBJ2-5; D not certain. Trimming took 6 bases from V and 5 from J, leaving 10 bases between them. Per germline, CDR1 DFQATT and CDR2 SNEGSKA (reference sequence). The CDR3 length is 11 residues.

The rearrangement uses TRBV6-5 and TRBJ1-2; D is possibly TRBD1 (6 bases). Germline CDR1 and CDR2: MNHEY and SVGAGI. This CDR3 contains 14 residues. The V end lost 0 bases, the J end lost 7 bases, and 12 bases lay between the germline ends. The CDR3 region is CASSYSKGGSGYTF. CDR3 coding DNA: TGTGCCAGCAGTTACTCAAAGGGGGGCTCTGGCTACACCTTC.

J is TRBJ1-6 and V is TRBV20-1; unclear D gene. V was cut by 1 base and J by 5 bases, with 9 bases left in between. The CDR3 consists of 14 residues. The germline V gene encodes CDR1 DFQATT and CDR2 SNEGSKA (reference sequence). In nucleotides, the CDR3 is TGCAGTGCTAGAGTGGCAGAAGATAATTCACCCCTCCACTTT. Its protein product is CSARVAEDNSPLHF.

This chain links TRBV14 with TRBJ2-3, with a weak D call TRBD2 (7 bases). CDR1 and CDR2 from the germline V gene are SGHDN and FVKESK. This CDR3 is 16 amino acids long. Deletions cut 3 bases from V and 2 bases from J, with 15 bases between. Here the CDR3 DNA reads TGTGCCAGCAGCCACCTGGGGCGGGGGCCCACAGATACGCAGTATTTT. Amino acids: CASSHLGRGPTDTQYF.

About this clonotype: The conserved closing phenylalanine or tryptophan is absent in this CDR3, likely reflecting a read error. The chain recombines TRBV5-1 with TRBJ2-1, with TRBD2 matching over 9 bases. The germline V gene has CDR1 SGHRS and CDR2 YFSETQ. This CDR3 spans 15 amino acids. The V segment lost 5 bases and the J segment 5 bases; nucleotides outside the gene matches: 8. CDR3 loop: CASRSMTSGNNEQFL. DNA of the CDR3: TGCGCCAGCAGGTCGATGACTAGCGGTAACAATGAGCAGTTCCTC.

This clonotype was seen only a few times. This chain connects TRBV5-1 to TRBJ1-2; 8 nucleotides line up with TRBD1. V trimming: 2 bases; J trimming: 5 bases; junction bases outside the gene matches: 8. CDR3 length: 15 residues. Per the germline V gene, CDR1 is SGHRS and CDR2 is YFSETQ. CDR3 protein: CASSFDIGTGYGYTF. In DNA form, the CDR3 reads TGCGCCAGCAGCTTCGATATTGGGACAGGTTATGGCTACACCTTC. Variable domain in full (rest from reference TRBV5-1 and TRBJ1-2): KAGVTQTPRYLIKTRGQQVTLSCSPISGHRSVSWYQQTPGQGLQFLFEYFSETQRNKGNFPGRFSGRQFSNSRSEMNVSTLELGDSALYLCASSFDIGTGYGYTFGSGTRLTVV.